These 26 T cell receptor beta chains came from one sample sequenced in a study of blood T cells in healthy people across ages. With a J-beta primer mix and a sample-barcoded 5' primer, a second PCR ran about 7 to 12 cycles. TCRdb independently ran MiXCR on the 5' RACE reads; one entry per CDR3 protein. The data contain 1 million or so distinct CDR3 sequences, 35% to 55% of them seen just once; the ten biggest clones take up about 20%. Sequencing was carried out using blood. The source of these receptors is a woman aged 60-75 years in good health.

This CDR3 reads CSTERLAGYNEQYF. CDR3 DNA: TGCAGCACTGAAAGACTAGCGGGTTATAATGAGCAGTACTTC. The chain employs TRBV29-1 and TRBJ2-5, with 10 bases lining up with TRBD2. This CDR3 is 14 amino acids long. Germline CDR1 SQVTM, CDR2 ANQGSEA. The J segment lost 11 bases and the V segment lost 8 bases, leaving 17 bases of the junction unmatched.

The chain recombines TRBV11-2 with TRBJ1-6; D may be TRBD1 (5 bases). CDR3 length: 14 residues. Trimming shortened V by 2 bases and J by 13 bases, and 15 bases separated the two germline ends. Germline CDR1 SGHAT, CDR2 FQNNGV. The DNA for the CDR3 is TGTGCCAGCAGCTTAAGCGGGGGACTCGACCCCCTCCACTTT. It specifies CASSLSGGLDPLHF.

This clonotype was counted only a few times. DNA of the CDR3: TGTGCCAGCAGTTCTATCTCGACTAGCGGGGACTCTGAAGATACGCAGTATTTT. Translated, it gives CASSSISTSGDSEDTQYF. J is TRBJ2-3 and V is TRBV7-2, with TRBD2 identical over 11 bases. Germline V lookup: CDR1 SGHTA, CDR2 FQGNSA. Losses at the gene ends were 6 bases for V and 5 bases for J; bases not matched to a gene: 16. The CDR3 sequence is 18 residues long.

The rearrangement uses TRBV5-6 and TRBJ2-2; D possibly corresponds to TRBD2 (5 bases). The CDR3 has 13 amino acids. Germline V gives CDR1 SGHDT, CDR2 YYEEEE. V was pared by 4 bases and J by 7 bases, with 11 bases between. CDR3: CASSQPGIGELFF. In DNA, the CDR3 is TGTGCCAGCAGCCAACCCGGGATCGGGGAGCTGTTTTTT. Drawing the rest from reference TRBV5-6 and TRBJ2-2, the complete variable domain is DAGVTQSPTHLIKTRGQQVTLRCSPKSGHDTVSWYQQALGQGPQFIFQYYEEEERQRGNFPDRFSGHQFPNYSSELNVNALLLGDSALYLCASSQPGIGELFFGEGSRLTVL.

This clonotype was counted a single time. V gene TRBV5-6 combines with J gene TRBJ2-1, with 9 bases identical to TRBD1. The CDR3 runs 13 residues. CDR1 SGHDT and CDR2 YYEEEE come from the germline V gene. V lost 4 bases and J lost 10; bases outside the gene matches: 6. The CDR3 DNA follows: TGTGCCAGCAGCGCCGGGACAGGGCTCGAGCAGTTCTTC. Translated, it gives CASSAGTGLEQFF.

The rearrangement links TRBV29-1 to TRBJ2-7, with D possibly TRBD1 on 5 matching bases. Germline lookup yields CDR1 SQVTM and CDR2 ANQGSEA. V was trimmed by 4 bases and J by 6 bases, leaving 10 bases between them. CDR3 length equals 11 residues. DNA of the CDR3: TGCAGCGTTGGTTTGGACACCGAGCAGTACTTC. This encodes CSVGLDTEQYF.

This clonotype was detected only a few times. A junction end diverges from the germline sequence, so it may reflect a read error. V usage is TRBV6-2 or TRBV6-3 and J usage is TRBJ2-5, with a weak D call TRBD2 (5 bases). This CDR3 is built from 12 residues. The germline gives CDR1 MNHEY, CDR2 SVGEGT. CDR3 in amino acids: CASGLFQGTQYF. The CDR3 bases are TGTGCCAGCGGACTGTTCCAAGGGACCCAGTACTTC.

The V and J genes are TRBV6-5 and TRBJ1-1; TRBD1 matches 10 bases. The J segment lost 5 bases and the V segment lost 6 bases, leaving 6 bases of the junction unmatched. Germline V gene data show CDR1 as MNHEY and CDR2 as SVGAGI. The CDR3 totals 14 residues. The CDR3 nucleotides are TGTGCCAGCAGACCCCGGACAGGGGGGACTGAAGCTTTCTTT. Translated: CASRPRTGGTEAFF.

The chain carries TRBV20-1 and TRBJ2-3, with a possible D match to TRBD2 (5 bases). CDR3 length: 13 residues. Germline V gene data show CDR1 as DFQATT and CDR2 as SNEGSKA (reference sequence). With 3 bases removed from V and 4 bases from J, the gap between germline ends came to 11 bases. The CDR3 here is CSASPLAADTQYF. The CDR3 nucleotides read TGCAGTGCTAGCCCCCTAGCCGCAGATACGCAGTATTTT.

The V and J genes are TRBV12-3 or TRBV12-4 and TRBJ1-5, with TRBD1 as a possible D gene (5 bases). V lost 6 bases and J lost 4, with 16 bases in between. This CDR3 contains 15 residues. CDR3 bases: TGTGCCAGCAGGGGGGGACTGCGAATAAATCAGCCCCAGCATTTT. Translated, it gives CASRGGLRINQPQHF.

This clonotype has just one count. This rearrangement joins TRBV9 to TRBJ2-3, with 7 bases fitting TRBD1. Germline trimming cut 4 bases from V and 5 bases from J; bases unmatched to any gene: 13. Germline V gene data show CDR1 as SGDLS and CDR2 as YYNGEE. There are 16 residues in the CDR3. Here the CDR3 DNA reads TGTGCCAGCAGCCTCAGCGGACAGGTCGCGATAGATACGCAGTATTTT. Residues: CASSLSGQVAIDTQYF.

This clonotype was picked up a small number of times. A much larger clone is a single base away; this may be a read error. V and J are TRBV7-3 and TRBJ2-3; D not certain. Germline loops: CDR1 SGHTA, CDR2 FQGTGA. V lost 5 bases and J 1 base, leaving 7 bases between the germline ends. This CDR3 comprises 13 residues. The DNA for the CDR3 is TGTGCCAGCAGCGTACCCGGCACAGATACGCAGTATTTT. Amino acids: CASSVPGTDTQYF.

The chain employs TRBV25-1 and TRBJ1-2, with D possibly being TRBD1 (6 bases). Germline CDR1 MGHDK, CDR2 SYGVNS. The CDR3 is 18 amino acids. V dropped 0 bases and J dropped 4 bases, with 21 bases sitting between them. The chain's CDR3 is CASSEYGVGTSGGYGYTF. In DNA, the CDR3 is TGTGCCAGCAGTGAATATGGAGTAGGGACAAGCGGCGGCTATGGCTACACCTTC.

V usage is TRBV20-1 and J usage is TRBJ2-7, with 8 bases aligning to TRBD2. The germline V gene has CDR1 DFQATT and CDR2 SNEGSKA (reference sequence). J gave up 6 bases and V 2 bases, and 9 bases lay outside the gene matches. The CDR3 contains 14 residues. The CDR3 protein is CSARPLTGGGEQYF. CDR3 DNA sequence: TGCAGTGCTAGACCCTTGACGGGAGGGGGCGAGCAGTACTTC.

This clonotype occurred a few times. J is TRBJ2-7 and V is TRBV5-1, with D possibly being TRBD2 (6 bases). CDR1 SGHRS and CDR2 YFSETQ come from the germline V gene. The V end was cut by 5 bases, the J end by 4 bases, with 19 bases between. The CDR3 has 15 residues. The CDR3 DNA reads TGCGCCAGCAGTCTTAACCAGGGACTGATATACGAGCAGTACTTC. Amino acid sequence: CASSLNQGLIYEQYF.

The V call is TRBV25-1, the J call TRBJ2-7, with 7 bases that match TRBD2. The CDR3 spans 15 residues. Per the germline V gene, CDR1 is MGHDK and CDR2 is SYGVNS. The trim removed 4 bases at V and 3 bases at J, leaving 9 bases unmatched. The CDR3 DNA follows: TGTGCCAGCAGTGCACCGGGACTATCGTTCTACGAGCAGTACTTC. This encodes CASSAPGLSFYEQYF.

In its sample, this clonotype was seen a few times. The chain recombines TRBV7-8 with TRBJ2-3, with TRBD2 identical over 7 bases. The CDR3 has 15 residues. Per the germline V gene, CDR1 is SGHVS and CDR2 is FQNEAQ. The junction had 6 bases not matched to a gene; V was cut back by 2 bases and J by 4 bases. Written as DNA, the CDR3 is TGTGCCAGCAGCTTACCGTTAGCGGGTGCAGATACGCAGTATTTT. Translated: CASSLPLAGADTQYF.

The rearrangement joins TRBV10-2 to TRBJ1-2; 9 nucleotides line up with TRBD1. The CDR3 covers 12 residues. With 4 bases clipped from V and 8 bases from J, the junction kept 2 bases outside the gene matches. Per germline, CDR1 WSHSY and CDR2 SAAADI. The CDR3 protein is CASSGTGVGYTF. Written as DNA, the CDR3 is TGCGCCAGCAGTGGGACAGGGGTCGGCTACACCTTC.

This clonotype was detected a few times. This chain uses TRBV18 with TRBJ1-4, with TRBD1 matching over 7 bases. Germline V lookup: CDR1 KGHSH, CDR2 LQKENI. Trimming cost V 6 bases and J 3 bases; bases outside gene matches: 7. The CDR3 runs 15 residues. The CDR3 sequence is CASSLRDSPNEKLFF. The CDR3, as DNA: TGTGCCAGCTCCCTCCGGGACAGCCCTAATGAAAAACTGTTTTTT.

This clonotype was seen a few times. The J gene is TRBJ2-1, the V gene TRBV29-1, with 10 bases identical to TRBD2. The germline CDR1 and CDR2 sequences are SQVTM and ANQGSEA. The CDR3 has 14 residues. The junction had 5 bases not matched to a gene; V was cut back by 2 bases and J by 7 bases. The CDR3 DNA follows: TGCAGCGTTGAACTAGCGGGAGTCGTTAATGAGCAGTTCTTC. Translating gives CSVELAGVVNEQFF.

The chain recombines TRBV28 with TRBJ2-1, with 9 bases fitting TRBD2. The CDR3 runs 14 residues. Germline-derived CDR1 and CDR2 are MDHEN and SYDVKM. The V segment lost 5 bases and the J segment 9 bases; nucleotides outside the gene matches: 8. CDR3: CASSRGGRGGEQFF. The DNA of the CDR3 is TGTGCCAGCAGTAGGGGCGGGAGGGGAGGTGAGCAGTTCTTC.

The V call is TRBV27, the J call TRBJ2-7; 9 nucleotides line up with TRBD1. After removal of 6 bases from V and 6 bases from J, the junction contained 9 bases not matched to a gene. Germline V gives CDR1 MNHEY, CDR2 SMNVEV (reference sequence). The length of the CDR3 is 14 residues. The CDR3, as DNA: TGTGCCAGCAGATTACAGGGGGCTAAAGGCGAGCAGTACTTC. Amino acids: CASRLQGAKGEQYF.

The CDR3 is CASIPTSGRPNEQFF. The DNA for the CDR3 is TGTGCCAGCATTCCTACTAGCGGGAGGCCTAATGAGCAGTTCTTC. This chain joins TRBV27 and TRBJ2-1; TRBD2 matches 12 bases. CDR1 MNHEY and CDR2 SMNVEV come from the germline V gene (reference sequence). V was pared by 7 bases and J by 7 bases, with 8 bases of the junction left unmatched. CDR3 length: 15 amino acids.

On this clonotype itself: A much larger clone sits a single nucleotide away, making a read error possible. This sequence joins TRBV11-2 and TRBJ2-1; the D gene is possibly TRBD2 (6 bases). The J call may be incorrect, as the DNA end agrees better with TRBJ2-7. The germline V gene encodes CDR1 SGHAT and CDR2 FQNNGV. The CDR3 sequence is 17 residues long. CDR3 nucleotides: TGTGCCAGCAACCCCCACCGGGCCGGGGGTTCCTACAATGAGCAGTACTTC. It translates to CASNPHRAGGSYNEQYF.

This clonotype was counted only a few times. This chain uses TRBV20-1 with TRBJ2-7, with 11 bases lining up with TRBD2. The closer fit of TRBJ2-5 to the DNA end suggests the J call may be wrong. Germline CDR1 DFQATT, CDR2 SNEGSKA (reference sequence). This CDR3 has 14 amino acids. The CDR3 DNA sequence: TGCAGTGCTAGTAGCGGGAGGGCCCTGGAGACCCAGTACTTC. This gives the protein CSASSGRALETQYF.

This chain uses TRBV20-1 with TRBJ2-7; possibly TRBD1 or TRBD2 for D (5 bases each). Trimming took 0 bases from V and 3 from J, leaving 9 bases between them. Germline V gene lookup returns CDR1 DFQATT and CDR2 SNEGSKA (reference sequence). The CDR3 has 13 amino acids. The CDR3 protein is CSARDTGHYEQYF. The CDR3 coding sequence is TGCAGTGCTAGAGATACGGGGCACTACGAGCAGTACTTC.